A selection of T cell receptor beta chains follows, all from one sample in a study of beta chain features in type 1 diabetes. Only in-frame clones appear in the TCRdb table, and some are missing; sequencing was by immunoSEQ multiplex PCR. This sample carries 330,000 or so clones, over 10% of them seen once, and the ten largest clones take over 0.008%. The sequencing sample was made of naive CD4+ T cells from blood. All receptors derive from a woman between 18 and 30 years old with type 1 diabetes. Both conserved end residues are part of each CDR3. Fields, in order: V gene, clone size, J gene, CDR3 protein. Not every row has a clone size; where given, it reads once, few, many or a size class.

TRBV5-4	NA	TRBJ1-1	CASSVDSLNTEAFF
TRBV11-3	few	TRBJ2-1	CASSLEWGGNEQFF
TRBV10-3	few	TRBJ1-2	CAISLQDYGYTF
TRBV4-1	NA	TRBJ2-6	CASTSEYLAETPAGANVLTF
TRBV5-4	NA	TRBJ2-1	CASCREFLYNEQFF
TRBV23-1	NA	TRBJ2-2	CASSHATVTGELFF
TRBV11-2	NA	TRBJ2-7	CASSSEALAGFEQYF
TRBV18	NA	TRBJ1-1	CASSPTLDTTNTEAFF
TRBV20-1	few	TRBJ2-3	CRLGAVTTQYF
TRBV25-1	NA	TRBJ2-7	CASSTPGRYEQYF
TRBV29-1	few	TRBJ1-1	CSVIPWLSNTEAFF
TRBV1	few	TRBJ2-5	CTSSQQRGFQETQYF
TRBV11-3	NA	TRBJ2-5	CASSLSGTGGETQYF
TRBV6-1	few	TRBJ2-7	CASSEIGSRSYEQYF
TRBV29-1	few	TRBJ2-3	CSVIPFTSTDTQYF
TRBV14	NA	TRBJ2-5	CASSPRTGGETQYF
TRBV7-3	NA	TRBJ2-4	CASSSGESNIQYF
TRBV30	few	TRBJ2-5	CAWSEDSQETQYF
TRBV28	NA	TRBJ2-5	CASTWGASGPQETQYF
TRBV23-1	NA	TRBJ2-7	CASSQWVGTGSHEQYF
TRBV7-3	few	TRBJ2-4	CASSSDRNIQYF
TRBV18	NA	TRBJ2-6	CASSPTLVSGANVLTF
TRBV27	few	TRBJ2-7	CASSLWQGTYEQYF
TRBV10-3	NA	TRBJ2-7	CAIRRTHYEGDDEQYF
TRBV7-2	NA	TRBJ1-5	CASSSVRGPQHF
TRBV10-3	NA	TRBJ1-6	CAISAANSPLHF
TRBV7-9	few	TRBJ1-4	CASSLGRKEKLFF
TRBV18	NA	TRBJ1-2	CASSPDRDYGYTF
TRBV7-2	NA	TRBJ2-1	CASRGAGYYNEQFF
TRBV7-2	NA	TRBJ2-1	CASSLYRGDEQFF
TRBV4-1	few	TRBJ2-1	CASSQYRGMFF
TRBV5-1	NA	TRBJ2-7	CASSPSGNFYEQYF
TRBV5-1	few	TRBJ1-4	CASSFAGPNEKLFF
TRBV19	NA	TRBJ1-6	CASSSSGTVDSPLHF
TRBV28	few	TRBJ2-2	CASRGGNTGELFF
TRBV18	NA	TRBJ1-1	CASSLVQQGVGTEAFF
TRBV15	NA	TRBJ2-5	CATSGGETQYF
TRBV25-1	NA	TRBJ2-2	CASSESTGAWGGELFF
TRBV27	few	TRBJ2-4	CASLLAKNIQYF
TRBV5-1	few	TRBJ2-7	CASSLVSGTFYEQYF
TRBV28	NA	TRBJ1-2	CASTPRSYGYTF
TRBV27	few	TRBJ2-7	CASTPIGTGSRGQQYF
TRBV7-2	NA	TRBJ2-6	CASSSGGANVLTF
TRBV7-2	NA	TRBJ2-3	CASSLAVASTDTQYF
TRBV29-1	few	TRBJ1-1	CSVDFIIRAGEAFF
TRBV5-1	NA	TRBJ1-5	CASSLAGAGSNQPQHF
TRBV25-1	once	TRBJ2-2	CASRTGLDSGELFF
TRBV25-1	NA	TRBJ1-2	CASLPAGSGSGYTF
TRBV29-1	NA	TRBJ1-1	CSGLDREAFF
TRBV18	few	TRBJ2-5	CASSTTTEETQYF
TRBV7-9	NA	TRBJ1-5	CASSAGQLQPQHF
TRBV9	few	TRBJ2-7	CASSPDGTGLYEQYF
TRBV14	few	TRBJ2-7	CASSQSSGGRFRIEQYF
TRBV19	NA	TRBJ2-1	CASSIDIEQFF